This T cell receptor beta chain was observed in a study of breast tumors, draining lymph nodes, adjacent tissues. Notes on the study in general: Tumors had less TCR diversity than lymph nodes, more than nontumor tissue. Data fit most tumor T cells coming from lymph node, expanding in tumor. Luminal-like breast cancer showed significantly higher tumor–nontumor repertoire similarity than basal-like.

Samples came from axillary lymph nodes draining the breast cancer. One entry per CDR3 protein results from TCRdb running MiXCR on the multiplex PCR reads. Of over 200,000 distinct CDR3 sequences listed, 30% to 35% are singletons. As concerns this clonotype: Its specificity is unknown.

Sequencing was performed on axillary lymph node tissue. The receptor was isolated from a female donor with breast cancer. Some clones in this sample may be carry-over from other donors' samples.

The CDR3 nucleotides are TGTGCCAGCAGTGTTTCAGGGAACTATGGCTACACCATATATTTT. Amino acid sequence: CASSVSGNYGYTIYF. The V call is TRBV25-1, the J call TRBJ1-3; tentative D call: TRBD1 (5 bases). Germline V gene data show CDR1 as MGHDK and CDR2 as SYGVNS. CDR3 length equals 15 residues. V lost 4 bases, J lost 8 bases, and 18 bases lay in between.